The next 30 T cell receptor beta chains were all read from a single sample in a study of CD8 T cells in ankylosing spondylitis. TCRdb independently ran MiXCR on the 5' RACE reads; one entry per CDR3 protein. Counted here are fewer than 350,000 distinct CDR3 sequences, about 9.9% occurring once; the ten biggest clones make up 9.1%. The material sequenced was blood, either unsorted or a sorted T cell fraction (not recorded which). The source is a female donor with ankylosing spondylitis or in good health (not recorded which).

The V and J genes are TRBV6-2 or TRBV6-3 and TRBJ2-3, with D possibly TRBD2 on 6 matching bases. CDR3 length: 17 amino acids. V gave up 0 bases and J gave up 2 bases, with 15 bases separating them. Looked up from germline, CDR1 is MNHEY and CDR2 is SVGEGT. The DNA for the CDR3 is TGTGCCAGCAGTTACTCTAATTTTCTAGCGCTCACAGATACGCAGTATTTT. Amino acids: CASSYSNFLALTDTQYF.

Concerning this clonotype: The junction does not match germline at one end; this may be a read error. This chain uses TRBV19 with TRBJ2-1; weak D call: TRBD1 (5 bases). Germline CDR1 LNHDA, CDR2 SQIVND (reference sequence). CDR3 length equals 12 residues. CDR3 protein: CGSSIQVNEQFF. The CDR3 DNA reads TGTGGCAGTAGTATACAGGTGAATGAGCAGTTCTTC. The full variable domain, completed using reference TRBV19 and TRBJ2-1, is DGGITQSPKYLFRKEGQNVTLSCEQNLNHDAMYWYRQDPGQGLRLIYYSQIVNDFQKGDIAEGYSVSREKKESFPLTVTSAQKNPTAFYLCGSSIQVNEQFFGPGTRLTVL.

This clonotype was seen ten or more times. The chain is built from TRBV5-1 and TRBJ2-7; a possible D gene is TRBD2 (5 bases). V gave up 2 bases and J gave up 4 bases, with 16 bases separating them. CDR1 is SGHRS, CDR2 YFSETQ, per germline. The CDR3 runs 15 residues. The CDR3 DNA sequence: TGCGCCAGCAGCTTTCCGACACGAAGGGAGTACGAGCAGTACTTC. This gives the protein CASSFPTRREYEQYF.

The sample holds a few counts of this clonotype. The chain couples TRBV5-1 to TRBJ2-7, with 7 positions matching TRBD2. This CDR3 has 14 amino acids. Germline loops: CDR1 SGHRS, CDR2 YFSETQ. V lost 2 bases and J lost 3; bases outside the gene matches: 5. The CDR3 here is CASSFDAGDYEQYF. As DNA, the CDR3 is TGCGCCAGCAGCTTTGACGCGGGAGACTACGAGCAGTACTTC.

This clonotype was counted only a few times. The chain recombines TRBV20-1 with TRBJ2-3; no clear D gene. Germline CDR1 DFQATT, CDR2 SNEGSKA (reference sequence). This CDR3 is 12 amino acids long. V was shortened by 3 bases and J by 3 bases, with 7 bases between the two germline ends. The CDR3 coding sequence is TGCAGTGCTAGCCCTAGAACAGATACGCAGTATTTT. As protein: CSASPRTDTQYF.

CDR3 sequence reads: CASRSHLGDYGYTF. In DNA form, the CDR3 reads TGTGCCAGCAGGTCGCACTTAGGAGACTATGGCTACACCTTC. V is TRBV9 and J is TRBJ1-2; no reliable D call. The germline CDR1 and CDR2 sequences are SGDLS and YYNGEE. V lost 5 bases, J lost 3 bases, and 14 bases lay in between. The CDR3 covers 14 residues. Using reference TRBV9 and TRBJ1-2 for the parts outside the CDR3, the full variable domain is DSGVTQTPKHLITATGQRVTLRCSPRSGDLSVYWYQQSLDQGLQFLIQYYNGEERAKGNILERFSAQQFPDLHSELNLSSLELGDSALYFCASRSHLGDYGYTFGSGTRLTVV.

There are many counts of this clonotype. The CDR3 is CSARSPEYEQYF. The CDR3 DNA follows: TGCAGTGCTAGAAGTCCGGAGTACGAGCAGTACTTC. The V gene is TRBV20-1, the J gene TRBJ2-7; the D is unclear. V was pared by 2 bases and J by 4 bases, with 9 bases between. The V gene's germline CDR1 is DFQATT and CDR2 SNEGSKA (reference sequence). This CDR3 is built from 12 residues.

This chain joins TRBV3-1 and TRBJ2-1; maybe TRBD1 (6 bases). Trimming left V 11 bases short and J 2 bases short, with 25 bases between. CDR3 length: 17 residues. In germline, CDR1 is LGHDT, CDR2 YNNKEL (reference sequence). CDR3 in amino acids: CASSPDWGRPTYNEQFF. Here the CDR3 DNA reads TGTGCCTCCTCCCCAGATTGGGGGCGCCCCACCTACAATGAGCAGTTCTTC.

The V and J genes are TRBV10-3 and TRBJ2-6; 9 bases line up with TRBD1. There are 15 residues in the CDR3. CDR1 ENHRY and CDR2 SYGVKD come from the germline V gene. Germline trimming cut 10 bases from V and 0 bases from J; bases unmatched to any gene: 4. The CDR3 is CASGTGISGANVLTF. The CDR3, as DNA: TGTGCCAGCGGGACAGGGATCTCTGGGGCCAACGTCCTGACTTTC.

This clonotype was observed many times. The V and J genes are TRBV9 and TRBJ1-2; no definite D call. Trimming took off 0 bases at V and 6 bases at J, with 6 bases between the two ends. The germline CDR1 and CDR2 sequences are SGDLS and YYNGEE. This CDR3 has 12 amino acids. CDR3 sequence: CASSVVGNGYTF. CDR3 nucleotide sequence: TGTGCCAGCAGCGTAGTGGGGAATGGCTACACCTTC.

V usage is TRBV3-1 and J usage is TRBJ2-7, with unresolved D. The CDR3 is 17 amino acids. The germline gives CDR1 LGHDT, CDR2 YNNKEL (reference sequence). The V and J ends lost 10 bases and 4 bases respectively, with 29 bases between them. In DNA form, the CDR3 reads TGTGCCACCACCCAGCCCGTCACTACCCCGGTCTGGTACGAGCAGTACTTC. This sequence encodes CATTQPVTTPVWYEQYF.

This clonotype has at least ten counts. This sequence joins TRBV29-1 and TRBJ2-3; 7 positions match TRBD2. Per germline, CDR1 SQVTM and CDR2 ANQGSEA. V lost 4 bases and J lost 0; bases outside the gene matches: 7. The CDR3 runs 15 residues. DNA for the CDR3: TGCAGCGTTGGTTTCCTAGCGGCTAGCACAGATACGCAGTATTTT. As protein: CSVGFLAASTDTQYF.

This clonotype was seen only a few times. In DNA, the CDR3 is TGTGCCAGCAGAATTCAGGGGCGCGACGAGCAGTACTTC. Protein product: CASRIQGRDEQYF. V usage is TRBV12-3 or TRBV12-4 and J usage is TRBJ2-7; tentative D call: TRBD1 (6 bases). The CDR3 runs to 13 residues. Trimming took 6 bases from V and 5 from J, leaving 14 bases between them.

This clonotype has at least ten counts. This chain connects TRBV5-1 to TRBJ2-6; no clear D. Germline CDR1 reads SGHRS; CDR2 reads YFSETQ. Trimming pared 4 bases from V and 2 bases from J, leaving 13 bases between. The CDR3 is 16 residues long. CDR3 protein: CASSRDPTTGANVLTF. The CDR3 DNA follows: TGCGCCAGCAGCCGAGATCCAACGACTGGGGCCAACGTCCTGACTTTC.

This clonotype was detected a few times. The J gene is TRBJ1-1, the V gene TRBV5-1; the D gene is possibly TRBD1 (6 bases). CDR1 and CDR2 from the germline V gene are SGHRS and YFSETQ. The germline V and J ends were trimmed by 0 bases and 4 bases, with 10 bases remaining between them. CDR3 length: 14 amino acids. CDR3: CASSLEGGITEAFF. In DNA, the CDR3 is TGCGCCAGCAGCTTGGAAGGGGGGATCACTGAAGCTTTCTTT.

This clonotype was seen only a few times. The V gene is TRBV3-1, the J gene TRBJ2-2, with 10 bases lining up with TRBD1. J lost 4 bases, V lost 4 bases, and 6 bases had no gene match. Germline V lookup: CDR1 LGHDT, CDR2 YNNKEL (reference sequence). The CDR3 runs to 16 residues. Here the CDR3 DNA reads TGTGCCAGCAGCCGGAGCCGGGACAGGGGCACCGGGGAGCTGTTTTTT. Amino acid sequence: CASSRSRDRGTGELFF.

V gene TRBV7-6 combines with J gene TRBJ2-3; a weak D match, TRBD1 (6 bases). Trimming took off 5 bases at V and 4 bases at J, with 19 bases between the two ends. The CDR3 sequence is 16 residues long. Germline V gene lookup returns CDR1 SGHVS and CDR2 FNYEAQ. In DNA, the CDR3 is TGTGCCAGCAGCCGGGTACAGGGTGGCACACCAGATACGCAGTATTTT. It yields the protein CASSRVQGGTPDTQYF. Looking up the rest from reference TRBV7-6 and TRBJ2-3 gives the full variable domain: GAGVSQSPRYKVTKRGQDVALRCDPISGHVSLYWYRQALGQGPEFLTYFNYEAQQDKSGLPNDRFSAERPEGSISTLTIQRTEQRDSAMYRCASSRVQGGTPDTQYFGPGTRLTVL.

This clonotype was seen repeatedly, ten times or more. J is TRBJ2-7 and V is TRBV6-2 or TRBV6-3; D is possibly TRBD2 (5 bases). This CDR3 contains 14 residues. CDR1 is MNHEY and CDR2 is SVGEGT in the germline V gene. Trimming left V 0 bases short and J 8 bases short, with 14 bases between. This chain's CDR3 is CASSYSTALAKQYF. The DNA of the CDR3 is TGTGCCAGCAGTTACTCAACGGCCCTAGCTAAGCAGTACTTC.

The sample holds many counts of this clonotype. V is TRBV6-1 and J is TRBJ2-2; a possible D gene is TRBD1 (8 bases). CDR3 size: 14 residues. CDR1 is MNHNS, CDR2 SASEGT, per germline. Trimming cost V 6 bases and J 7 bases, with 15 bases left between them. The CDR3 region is CASRRTGGGGELFF. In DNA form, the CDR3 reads TGTGCCAGCAGGAGAACAGGGGGGGGCGGGGAGCTGTTTTTT.

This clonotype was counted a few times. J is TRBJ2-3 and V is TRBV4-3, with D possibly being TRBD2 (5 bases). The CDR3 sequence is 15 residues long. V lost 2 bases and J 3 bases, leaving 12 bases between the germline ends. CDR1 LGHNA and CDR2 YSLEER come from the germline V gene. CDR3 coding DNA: TGCGCCAGCAGCCAAAACTCAGCGGCAACAGATACGCAGTATTTT. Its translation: CASSQNSAATDTQYF.

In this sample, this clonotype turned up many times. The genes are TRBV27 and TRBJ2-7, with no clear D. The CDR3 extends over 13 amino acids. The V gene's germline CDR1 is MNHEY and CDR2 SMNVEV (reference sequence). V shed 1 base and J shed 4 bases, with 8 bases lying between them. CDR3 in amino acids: CASSLYPAYEQYF. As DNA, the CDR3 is TGTGCCAGCAGTTTATATCCCGCATACGAGCAGTACTTC.

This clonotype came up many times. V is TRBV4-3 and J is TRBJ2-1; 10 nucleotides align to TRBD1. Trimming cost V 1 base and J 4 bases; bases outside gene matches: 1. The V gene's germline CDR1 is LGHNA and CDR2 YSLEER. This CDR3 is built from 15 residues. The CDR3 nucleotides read TGCGCCAGCAGCCAAGGGACAGGGGGTTACAATGAGCAGTTCTTC. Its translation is CASSQGTGGYNEQFF.

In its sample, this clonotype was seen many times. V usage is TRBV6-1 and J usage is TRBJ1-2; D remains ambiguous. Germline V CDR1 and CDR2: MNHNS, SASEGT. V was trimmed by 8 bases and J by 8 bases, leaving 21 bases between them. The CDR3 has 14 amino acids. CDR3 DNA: TGTGCCAGCGGGCCGCGGGAAGTTCGGCCCGGCTACACCTTC. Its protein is CASGPREVRPGYTF.

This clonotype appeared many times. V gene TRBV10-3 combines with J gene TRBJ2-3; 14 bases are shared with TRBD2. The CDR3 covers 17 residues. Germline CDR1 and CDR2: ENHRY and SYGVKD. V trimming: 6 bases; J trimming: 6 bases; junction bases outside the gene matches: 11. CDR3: CAIRGGQGLAGADTQYF. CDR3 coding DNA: TGTGCCATCAGGGGGGGACAGGGACTAGCGGGGGCGGATACGCAGTATTTT.

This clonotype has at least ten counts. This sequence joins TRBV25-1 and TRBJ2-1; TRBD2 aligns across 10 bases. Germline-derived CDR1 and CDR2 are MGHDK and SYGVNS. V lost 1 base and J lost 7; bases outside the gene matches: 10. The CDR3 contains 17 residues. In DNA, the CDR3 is TGTGCCAGCAGTGAATCATTCGCTAGCGGGGGAAGGAATGAGCAGTTCTTC. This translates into CASSESFASGGRNEQFF.

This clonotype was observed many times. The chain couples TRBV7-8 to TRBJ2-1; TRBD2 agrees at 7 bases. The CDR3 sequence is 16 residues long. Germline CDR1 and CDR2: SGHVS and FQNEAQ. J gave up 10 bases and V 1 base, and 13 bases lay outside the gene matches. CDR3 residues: CASSLEFLAVSREQFF. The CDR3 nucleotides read TGTGCCAGCAGCTTAGAATTTCTAGCGGTTAGCAGAGAGCAGTTCTTC. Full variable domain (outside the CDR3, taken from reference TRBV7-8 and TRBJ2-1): GAGVSQSPRYKVAKRGQDVALRCDPISGHVSLFWYQQALGQGPEFLTYFQNEAQLDKSGLPSDRFFAERPEGSVSTLKIQRTQQEDSAVYLCASSLEFLAVSREQFFGPGTRLTVL.

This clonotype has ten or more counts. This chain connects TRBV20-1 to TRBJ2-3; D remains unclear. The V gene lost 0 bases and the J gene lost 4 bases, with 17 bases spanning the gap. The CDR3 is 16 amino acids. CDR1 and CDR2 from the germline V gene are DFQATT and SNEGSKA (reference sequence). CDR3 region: CSARDSRAGFADTQYF. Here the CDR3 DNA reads TGCAGTGCTAGAGATTCCAGAGCTGGGTTCGCAGATACGCAGTATTTT.

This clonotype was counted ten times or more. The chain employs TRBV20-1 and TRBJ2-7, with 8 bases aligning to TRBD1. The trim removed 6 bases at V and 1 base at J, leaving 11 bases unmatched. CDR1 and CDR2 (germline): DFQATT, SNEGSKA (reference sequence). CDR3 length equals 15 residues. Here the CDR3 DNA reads TGCAGTGCCCTTATCGGACAGGGCTTATCCTACGAGCAGTACTTC. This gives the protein CSALIGQGLSYEQYF.

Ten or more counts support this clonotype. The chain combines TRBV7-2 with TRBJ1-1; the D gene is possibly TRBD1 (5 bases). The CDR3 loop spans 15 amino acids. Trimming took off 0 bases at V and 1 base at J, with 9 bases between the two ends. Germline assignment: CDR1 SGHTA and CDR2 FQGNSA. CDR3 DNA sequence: TGTGCCAGCAGCTTAGCGCTTAGGGGGAACACTGAAGCTTTCTTT. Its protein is CASSLALRGNTEAFF.

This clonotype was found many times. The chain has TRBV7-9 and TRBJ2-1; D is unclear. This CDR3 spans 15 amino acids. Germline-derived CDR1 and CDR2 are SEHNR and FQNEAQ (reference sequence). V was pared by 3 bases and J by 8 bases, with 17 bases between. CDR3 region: CASSFNPAPQYEQFF. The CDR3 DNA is TGTGCCAGCAGCTTTAACCCCGCCCCCCAATATGAGCAGTTCTTC.